This passage covers 13 T cell receptor beta chains from one sample sequenced in a study of cytomegalovirus exposure and HLA in healthy donors. Amplification used 60 Vbeta primers and 13 Jbeta primers. The method was immunoSEQ multiplex PCR; TCRdb's version includes in-frame clones alone and lacks a portion of them. Altogether approximately 150,000 clones are present, about three quarters being singletons, with the ten largest covering 1.8%. Sequenced sample: PBMCs. The receptors derive from a man aged 40-49 years in good health and CMV-seronegative.

Remarks on this clone: Other DNA sequences in the sample encode the same CDR3. V gene TRBV27 combines with J gene TRBJ2-5, with TRBD1 matching 11 bases. V trimming: 4 bases; J trimming: 5 bases; junction bases outside the gene matches: 3. The CDR3 loop spans 14 amino acids. Germline lookup yields CDR1 MNHEY and CDR2 SMNVEV (reference sequence). The chain's CDR3 is CASSSGTGGETQYF. Here the CDR3 DNA reads TGTGCCAGCAGTTCCGGGACAGGGGGGGAGACCCAGTACTTC.

The V gene is TRBV2, the J gene TRBJ1-2; 9 bases are a match to TRBD1. Germline V gene lookup returns CDR1 SNHLY and CDR2 FYNNEI. This CDR3 spans 15 amino acids. The J segment lost 5 bases and the V segment lost 1 base, leaving 5 bases of the junction unmatched. CDR3 DNA: TGTGCCAGCAGTGAAGACAGGGGGCGCCGGTATGGCTACACCTTC. It encodes CASSEDRGRRYGYTF.

This clone showed up just a few times. This sequence joins TRBV10-3 and TRBJ1-1, with a weak D call TRBD1 (5 bases). The CDR3 runs 14 residues. V lost 4 bases and J 6 bases, leaving 15 bases between the germline ends. Germline assignment: CDR1 ENHRY and CDR2 SYGVKD. CDR3 region: CAISVGGYGAEAFF. CDR3 bases: TGTGCCATCAGTGTCGGGGGTTATGGGGCTGAAGCTTTCTTT.

The chain recombines TRBV11-2 with TRBJ2-7, with D maybe TRBD2 (5 bases). With 2 bases removed from V and 5 bases from J, the gap between germline ends came to 16 bases. CDR1 and CDR2 from the germline V gene are SGHAT and FQNNGV. The CDR3 consists of 15 residues. CDR3 amino acids: CASSLNLGVIDEQYF. The CDR3 DNA is TGTGCCAGCAGCTTAAATCTGGGAGTGATTGACGAGCAGTACTTC.

V gene TRBV19 combines with J gene TRBJ1-1; 11 bases map to TRBD1. V shed 4 bases, J shed 2 bases, and the junction held 3 bases outside the gene matches. In germline, CDR1 is LNHDA, CDR2 SQIVND (reference sequence). The CDR3 is 15 residues long. The CDR3 loop is CASSKDRGQNTEAFF. The CDR3 region has the DNA TGTGCCAGTAGTAAGGACAGGGGGCAAAACACTGAAGCTTTCTTT.

This chain uses TRBV19 with TRBJ2-3, with a weak D call TRBD2 (6 bases). Germline CDR1 LNHDA, CDR2 SQIVND (reference sequence). V was shortened by 7 bases and J by 6 bases, with 14 bases between the two germline ends. The CDR3 runs to 13 residues. The DNA of the CDR3 is TGTGCCAGTACCGCCATGGGGAGGGATACGCAGTATTTT. Encoded protein: CASTAMGRDTQYF.

The chain recombines TRBV7-6 with TRBJ1-1; 7 bases agree with TRBD1. The V gene end was trimmed by 0 bases and the J gene end by 6 bases; junction bases not matched to a gene: 4. The CDR3 runs 14 residues. Looked up from germline, CDR1 is SGHVS and CDR2 is FNYEAQ. The CDR3 nucleotides read TGTGCCAGCAGCTTAGCCGGGACAGTCCCTGAAGCTTTCTTT. This sequence encodes CASSLAGTVPEAFF. Combining the CDR3 with reference TRBV7-6 and TRBJ1-1 gives the whole variable domain GAGVSQSPRYKVTKRGQDVALRCDPISGHVSLYWYRQALGQGPEFLTYFNYEAQQDKSGLPNDRFSAERPEGSISTLTIQRTEQRDSAMYRCASSLAGTVPEAFFGQGTRLTVV.

In its sample, this clone was seen a few times. The gene calls are TRBV6-5 and TRBJ2-7, with 8 bases that match TRBD1. Germline values: CDR1 MNHEY, CDR2 SVGAGI. The CDR3 sequence is 14 residues long. Trimming removed 6 bases from V and 4 bases from J; junction bases left unmatched: 8. The CDR3 nucleotides are TGTGCCAGCAGAGAGGACAGGGAGGTTTACGAGCAGTACTTC. Translating gives CASREDREVYEQYF.

The chain is built from TRBV29-1 and TRBJ2-1; tentative D call: TRBD1 (5 bases). The germline CDR1 and CDR2 sequences are SQVTM and ANQGSEA. This CDR3 has 14 amino acids. The V gene lost 0 bases and the J gene lost 9 bases, with 15 bases spanning the gap. The CDR3 loop is CSVEECPRASEQFF. CDR3 sequence (DNA): TGCAGCGTTGAAGAATGTCCCAGGGCGTCTGAGCAGTTCTTC.

The chain couples TRBV5-5 to TRBJ1-2; 8 nucleotides align to TRBD1. The CDR3 consists of 16 residues. J was trimmed by 4 bases and V by 3 bases; bases with no gene match: 11. Germline CDR1 reads SGHKS; CDR2 reads YYEKEE (reference sequence). CDR3 residues: CASSSAPGQVFYGYTF. The CDR3 DNA reads TGTGCCAGCAGCTCTGCTCCGGGACAGGTCTTCTATGGCTACACCTTC.

The chain combines TRBV5-4 with TRBJ2-3, with 13 nucleotides matching TRBD2. Germline-derived CDR1 and CDR2 are SGHNT and YYREEE (reference sequence). The CDR3 runs to 16 residues. Trimming at V came to 4 bases and at J to 5 bases, leaving 7 bases not matched to a gene. The CDR3 DNA follows: TGTGCCAGCAGCCTGGTAGGACTAGCGGGGGTAGATACGCAGTATTTT. Protein: CASSLVGLAGVDTQYF.

The V gene is TRBV21-1, the J gene TRBJ1-6; the D segment call TRBD1 is taken from the table without a DNA check. TRBV21-1 is deemed a pseudogene. The CDR3 consists of 15 residues. The CDR3 DNA sequence: TGTGCCAGTACTACAGACAGCTTCTATAATTCACCCCTCCACTTT. Residues: CASTTDSFYNSPLHF.

The genes are TRBV10-1 and TRBJ2-3; D ambiguous. The CDR3 is made up of 13 amino acids. CDR1 is WNHNN, CDR2 SYGVQD, per germline (reference sequence). Trimming took 4 bases from V and 5 from J, leaving 10 bases between them. In DNA, the CDR3 is TGCGCCAGCAGTGCGTTAGCAATAGATACGCAGTATTTT. Translation: CASSALAIDTQYF.